This entry concerns a single T cell receptor beta chain. What it binds is unknown. The data were obtained in a study of regulatory T cells in long-lasting Graves disease. Study-wide results and limits: Persistent cases of Graves' showed reduced TCR diversity relative to newly diagnosed patients.

Libraries of TCR beta came from iRepertoire HTBI primers plus Arm-PCR of CDR3 regions. Original processing methods: Samples collectively showed 62 TRBV and more than 12 TRBJ segments. TCRdb passed the multiplex PCR reads through MiXCR, listing each CDR3 protein once. TCRdb's processing, not the authors', yielded these V and J calls. Of a few hundred thousand distinct CDR3 sequences listed, approximately 23% are singletons. Time point defined: persistent/refractory GD, antithyroid drugs over 5 years with positive TRAb. Extracted RNA from PBMCs served as the source of the TCR library. The sample consisted of peripheral blood mononuclear cells (PBMCs), taken when the disease was refractory, from a patient treated with antithyroid drugs. The sequence derives from a woman aged 40-49 years with Graves disease.

CDR3 in DNA: TGCGCCAGCAGTGAGTCTTCGGCACAGTTCTCCTACGAGCAGTACTTC. It encodes CASSESSAQFSYEQYF. V usage is TRBV10-2 and J usage is TRBJ2-7; D gene unclear. The V and J ends lost 0 bases and 0 bases respectively, with 12 bases between them. CDR1 is WSHSY, CDR2 SAAADI, per germline. The CDR3 contains 16 residues.